This T cell receptor beta chain was recovered during a study of cytomegalovirus exposure and HLA in healthy donors. Concerning this clone: The antigen is not known.

Germline V gene data show CDR1 as MNHNS and CDR2 as SASEGT. V shed 5 bases and J 5 bases; nucleotides not matched to a gene: 2. The CDR3 extends over 12 amino acids. The study ran its PCR with 60 Vbeta and 13 Jbeta primers. Using immunoSEQ multiplex PCR, the repertoire was profiled, and TCRdb retains in-frame clones only, with some absent. The table lists around 68,000 clones, 85% to 90% of them singletons. Broader study findings: Later analysis suggested links between common viral pathogens and several top significant clusters. There were 150 or so TCR beta chains listed as cytomegalovirus-associated. In a later analysis, DRB1 alleles had the most associated TCRs; HLA-C alleles the fewest.

The J gene is TRBJ1-2, the V gene TRBV6-1; 7 nucleotides align to TRBD1. The specimen sequenced was PBMCs. This TCR came from a female donor in good health and CMV-seronegative. CDR3 bases: TGTGCCAGCAGTATACAGGGGTATGGCTACACCTTC. It codes for CASSIQGYGYTF.